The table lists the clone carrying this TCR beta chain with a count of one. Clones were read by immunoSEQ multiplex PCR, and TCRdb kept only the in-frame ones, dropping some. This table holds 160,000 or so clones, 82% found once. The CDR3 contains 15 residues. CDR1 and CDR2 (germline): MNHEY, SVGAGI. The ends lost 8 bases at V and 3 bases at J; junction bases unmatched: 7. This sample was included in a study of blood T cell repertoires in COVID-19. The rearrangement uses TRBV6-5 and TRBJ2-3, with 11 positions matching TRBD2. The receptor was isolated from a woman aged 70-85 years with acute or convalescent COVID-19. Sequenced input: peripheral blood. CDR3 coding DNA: TGTGCCAGCCGGGGGCTAGCGGGGGGAACAGATACGCAGTATTTT. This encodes CASRGLAGGTDTQYF.